Only one count was recorded for the clone carrying this T cell receptor beta chain. Using immunoSEQ multiplex PCR, the repertoire was profiled, and TCRdb retains in-frame clones only, with some absent. The table records 60,000 to 75,000 clones, 65% to 85% of them present only once. The sample is drawn from a study of control samples from healthy donors and cancer patients. The ends lost 4 bases at V and 2 bases at J; junction bases unmatched: 9. From germline, CDR1 is SGHKS and CDR2 YYEKEE (reference sequence). The CDR3 has 15 amino acids. Sequencing used blood. V and J are TRBV5-5 and TRBJ2-7; 7 nucleotides line up with TRBD2. This clonotype was sampled from a man aged 55 to 70 in good health. CDR3 sequence: CASSGSGTDAYEQYF. The CDR3, as DNA: TGTGCCAGCAGCGGAAGCGGGACGGACGCCTACGAGCAGTACTTC.